The T cell receptor beta chain described here comes from a study of cytomegalovirus exposure and HLA in healthy donors. In germline, CDR1 is LNHNV, CDR2 YYDKDF (reference sequence). There are 16 residues in the CDR3. Trimming shortened V by 0 bases and J by 7 bases, and 15 bases separated the two germline ends. Assay: immunoSEQ multiplex PCR; the TCRdb copy retains only in-frame clones and omits some. The data hold roughly 120,000 clones, with 89% observed a single time. From the roughly 110-subject validation cohort, which was separate from the roughly 700-subject first cohort, the donors were drawn.

The chain recombines TRBV15 with TRBJ1-4; the D gene is possibly TRBD1 (6 bases). What was sequenced was PBMCs. The sequence came from a man aged 25-40 years in good health and CMV-seronegative. The CDR3 sequence is CATSRDYYREGEKLFF. The CDR3 coding sequence is TGTGCCACCAGCAGAGATTACTACAGGGAAGGTGAAAAACTGTTTTTT.